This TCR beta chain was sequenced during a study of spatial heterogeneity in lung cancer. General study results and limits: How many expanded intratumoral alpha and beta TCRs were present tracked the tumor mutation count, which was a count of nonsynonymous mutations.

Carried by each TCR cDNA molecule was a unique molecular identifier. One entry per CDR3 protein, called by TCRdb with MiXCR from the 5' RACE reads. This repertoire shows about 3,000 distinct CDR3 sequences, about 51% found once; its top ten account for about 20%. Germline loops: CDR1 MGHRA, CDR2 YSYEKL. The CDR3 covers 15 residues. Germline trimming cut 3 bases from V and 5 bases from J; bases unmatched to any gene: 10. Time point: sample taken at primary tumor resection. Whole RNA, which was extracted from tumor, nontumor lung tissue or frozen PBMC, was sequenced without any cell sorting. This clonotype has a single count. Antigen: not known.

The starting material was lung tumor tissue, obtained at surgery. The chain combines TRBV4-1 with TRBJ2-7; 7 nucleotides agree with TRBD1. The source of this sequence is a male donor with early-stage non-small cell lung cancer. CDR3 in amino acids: CASSQQNRGSHEQYF. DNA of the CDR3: TGCGCCAGCAGCCAGCAAAACAGGGGTTCACACGAGCAGTACTTC.